These 18 T cell receptor beta chains originate from one sample sequenced in a study of T cells in women clearing cervical HPV infection. TCRdb keeps only in-frame clones here, not all; method: immunoSEQ multiplex PCR. Seen in this sample are under 35,000 clones; the ten most common clones hold around 6.6%. Sequenced sample: blood buffy coat. The receptors were gathered from a woman between 18 and 70 years old with a cervical HPV16 infection that either progressed to CIN3+ or cleared (not recorded which).

About this clone itself: The read ends 3 residues before the CDR3 terminus; that terminus is restored from the germline J gene. The J gene is TRBJ2-7, the V gene TRBV27; 7 bases line up with TRBD1. The CDR3 runs 16 residues. V dropped 0 bases and J dropped 3; count of bases not matched to a gene: 8. Germline V gene lookup returns CDR1 MNHEY and CDR2 SMNVEV (reference sequence). CDR3 bases read: TGTGCCAGCAGTTTATCCCGTCAGGGGGTTGTCTACGAG. Its translation: CASSLSRQGVVYE. The complete CDR3 protein is CASSLSRQGVVYEQYF.

Concerning this clone itself: With the read ending 3 residues before the CDR3 end, the germline J gene is used to fill in that end. V and J are TRBV20-1 and TRBJ2-2, with TRBD1 matching 9 bases. V was pared by 4 bases and J by 1 base, with 1 base of the junction left unmatched. CDR1 and CDR2 from the germline V gene are DFQATT and SNEGSKA (reference sequence). This CDR3 is built from 14 residues. CDR3 amino acids: CSATGQGNTGELFF. The part of the CDR3 DNA that was read is TGCAGTGCTACGGGACAGGGGAACACCGGGGAG.

Comment on this clone: The read ends 3 residues before the CDR3 terminus; that terminus is restored from the germline J gene. The rearrangement uses TRBV27 and TRBJ2-3, with 10 bases identical to TRBD1. The CDR3 spans 16 residues. V shed 1 base and J 5 bases; nucleotides not matched to a gene: 6. CDR1 is MNHEY and CDR2 is SMNVEV in the germline V gene (reference sequence). The CDR3 loop reads CASSLWGTGVQDTQYF. Partial CDR3 DNA: TGTGCCAGCAGTTTATGGGGGACAGGGGTGCAAGATACG.

Worth noting for this clone: The CDR3 goes on 3 residues after the read ends, and that part is filled in from the germline J gene. The chain employs TRBV7-9 and TRBJ2-1, with D possibly matching TRBD2 (5 bases). Per germline, CDR1 SEHNR and CDR2 FQNEAQ (reference sequence). The V end was cut by 5 bases, the J end by 0 bases, with 11 bases between. CDR3 size: 15 residues. This CDR3 reads CASSPSGSSYNEQFF. The covered CDR3 bases are TGTGCCAGCAGCCCCTCGGGGTCCTCCTACAATGAG.

The sequenced part of the CDR3 DNA is TGCGCCAGCAGCTTTCAGGGGCGAACAGATACG. Translated: CASSFQGRTDT. The entire CDR3 protein is CASSFQGRTDTQYF. J is TRBJ2-3 and V is TRBV5-1; perhaps TRBD1 as D (6 bases). The read ends 3 residues shy of where the CDR3 ends; the end is completed using the germline J gene. Germline CDR1 is SGHRS and CDR2 is YFSETQ. The V gene lost 2 bases and the J gene lost 3 bases, with 10 bases spanning the gap. This CDR3 spans 14 amino acids.

Details on this clone: The read gets to within 3 residues of the CDR3 end, and the germline J gene fills in the rest. The rearrangement links TRBV7-9 to TRBJ1-6, with a possible D match to TRBD1 (6 bases). V shed 3 bases and J shed 8 bases, with 8 bases lying between them. Per the germline V gene, CDR1 is SEHNR and CDR2 is FQNEAQ (reference sequence). The CDR3 extends over 13 amino acids. The CDR3 loop is CASSLGQHSPLHF. The CDR3 DNA, read in part, is TGTGCCAGCAGCTTGGGACAACATTCACCC. The complete variable domain, with remaining parts taken from reference TRBV7-9 and TRBJ1-6, reads DTGVSQNPRHKITKRGQNVTFRCDPISEHNRLYWYRQTLGQGPEFLTYFQNEAQLEKSRLLSDRFSAERPKGSFSTLEIQRTEQGDSAMYLCASSLGQHSPLHFGNGTRLTVT.

CDR3 protein: CASSVGTGDQPQHF. The CDR3 bases that were read are TGCGCCAGCAGCGTTGGGACAGGTGATCAGCCC. The chain uses TRBV5-1 and TRBJ1-5; 8 bases match TRBD1. The read terminates 3 residues before the CDR3 end, so the remaining end is supplied by the germline J gene. The germline V gene encodes CDR1 SGHRS and CDR2 YFSETQ. The V gene end was trimmed by 4 bases and the J gene end by 5 bases; junction bases not matched to a gene: 5. This CDR3 contains 14 residues.

About this clone itself: The read terminates 3 residues ahead of where the CDR3 ends, so the germline J gene completes it. The chain joins TRBV28 to TRBJ1-4; D perhaps matches TRBD1 (6 bases). Germline CDR1 and CDR2: MDHEN and SYDVKM. The CDR3 runs 14 residues. V dropped 6 bases and J dropped 4 bases, with 12 bases sitting between them. The covered CDR3 bases are TGTGCCAGCAGGGACAGCGTGGGTAATGAAAAA. Protein product: CASRDSVGNEK. The full CDR3 is CASRDSVGNEKLFF.

Remarks on this clone: The CDR3 extends 3 residues past the end of the read, so its final part is completed from the germline J gene. The chain combines TRBV6-2 or TRBV6-3 with TRBJ2-1; 8 positions agree with TRBD2. Germline V lookup: CDR1 MNHEY, CDR2 SVGEGT. Unmatched junction bases numbered 10, after V lost 4 bases and J lost 5 bases. This CDR3 region has 16 residues. The sequenced part of the CDR3 DNA is TGTGCCAGCAGTTTCGGGGGGGGAGCCATAAACAATGAG. Protein: CASSFGGGAINNE. The full CDR3 protein reads CASSFGGGAINNEQFF.

About this clone itself: The read terminates 3 residues ahead of where the CDR3 ends, so the germline J gene completes it. The chain employs TRBV5-1 and TRBJ1-1; 8 positions match TRBD1. J lost 1 base, V lost 4 bases, and 3 bases had no gene match. From germline, CDR1 is SGHRS and CDR2 YFSETQ. The CDR3 is 14 amino acids. CDR3 sequence reads: CASSTGQENTEAFF. The sequenced CDR3 bases are TGCGCCAGCAGCACGGGACAGGAGAACACTGAA.

On this clone itself: The read ends 3 residues shy of where the CDR3 ends; the end is completed using the germline J gene. The chain couples TRBV23-1 to TRBJ2-3, with D tentatively TRBD2 (7 bases). TRBV23-1 is given ORF status, its function remaining uncertain. The CDR3 has 21 amino acids. Trimming removed 2 bases from V and 2 bases from J, with 29 bases in between. The CDR3 region is CASSQRTVRFGGGRNTDTQYF. CDR3 bases read: TGCGCCAGCAGTCAACGGACAGTTAGGTTTGGGGGGGGACGGAACACAGATACG.

A remark on this clone: Sequencing ends 3 residues short of the CDR3 end; the germline J gene provides the rest. The rearrangement uses TRBV29-1 and TRBJ1-1; 11 positions agree with TRBD1. This CDR3 region has 14 residues. CDR1 is SQVTM, CDR2 ANQGSEA, per germline. J lost 4 bases, V lost 6 bases, and 7 bases had no gene match. The sequenced part of the CDR3 DNA is TGCAGCGTGGCCCGCGGGACAGGGGGCACTGAA. This sequence encodes CSVARGTGGTE. From start to end, the CDR3 is CSVARGTGGTEAFF.

This clone is classed as medium-sized by frequency. The read comes to an end 3 residues before the CDR3 does, leaving the germline J gene to fill in the end. The chain combines TRBV10-3 with TRBJ1-1; TRBD1 matches 11 bases. This CDR3 has 13 amino acids. CDR1 is ENHRY, CDR2 SYGVKD, per germline. The CDR3 sequence: CAISEPDRGQAFF. The sequenced CDR3 bases are TGTGCCATCAGTGAGCCGGACAGGGGGCAA.

Comment on this clone: Read sequence stops 3 residues before the CDR3 end, and the germline J gene provides the missing end. J is TRBJ2-1 and V is TRBV5-4; D is possibly TRBD1 (5 bases). V was clipped by 3 bases and J by 5 bases, with 9 bases between them. Germline loops: CDR1 SGHNT, CDR2 YYREEE (reference sequence). The CDR3 has 13 amino acids. CDR3 DNA, as far as it was read: TGTGCCAGCAGCTCCCGGACAAACAATGAG. It specifies CASSSRTNNE. In full, the CDR3 is CASSSRTNNEQFF.

Details on this clone: The read falls 3 residues short of the CDR3 end, and the missing part is taken from the germline J gene. The chain uses TRBV6-1 and TRBJ2-1, with D perhaps TRBD2 (5 bases). The CDR3 runs 16 residues. Trimming took off 2 bases at V and 2 bases at J, with 13 bases between the two ends. CDR1 and CDR2 (germline): MNHNS, SASEGT. The covered CDR3 bases are TGTGCCAGCAGTGAAAGTTTGCTAGCCGCCTACAATGAG. Amino acid sequence: CASSESLLAAYNE. Given in full, the CDR3 is CASSESLLAAYNEQFF.

As to this clone: The CDR3 extends 3 residues past the end of the read, so its final part is completed from the germline J gene. The chain joins TRBV7-2 to TRBJ2-7, with TRBD2 identical over 8 bases. Losses at the gene ends were 4 bases for V and 5 bases for J; bases not matched to a gene: 7. The germline gives CDR1 SGHTA, CDR2 FQGNSA. The CDR3 spans 14 residues. The CDR3 is CASSSGLAAHEQYF. CDR3 DNA, as far as it was read: TGTGCCAGCAGCTCCGGACTAGCTGCCCACGAG.

About this clone: The read gets to within 3 residues of the CDR3 end, and the germline J gene fills in the rest. V and J are TRBV6-1 and TRBJ2-3; 13 nucleotides agree with TRBD2. The CDR3 covers 16 residues. The V gene's germline CDR1 is MNHNS and CDR2 SASEGT. The V gene end was trimmed by 0 bases and the J gene end by 6 bases; junction bases not matched to a gene: 3. The sequenced part of the CDR3 DNA is TGTGCCAGCAGTGAAGCACTAGCGGGGGGGCCTGATACG. Its protein product is CASSEALAGGPDT. The CDR3 reads in full as CASSEALAGGPDTQYF.

With regard to this clone: Coverage ceases 3 residues before the CDR3 finishes, and the germline J gene fills in the end. The rearrangement uses TRBV20-1 and TRBJ1-1; 7 nucleotides line up with TRBD1. V lost 5 bases and J lost 2; bases outside the gene matches: 8. Germline assignment: CDR1 DFQATT and CDR2 SNEGSKA (reference sequence). The length of the CDR3 is 14 residues. Partial CDR3 DNA: TGCAGTGCTTTTCGAGGGGGCGCCAACACTGAA. Its protein is CSAFRGGANTE. The full CDR3 sequence reads CSAFRGGANTEAFF.